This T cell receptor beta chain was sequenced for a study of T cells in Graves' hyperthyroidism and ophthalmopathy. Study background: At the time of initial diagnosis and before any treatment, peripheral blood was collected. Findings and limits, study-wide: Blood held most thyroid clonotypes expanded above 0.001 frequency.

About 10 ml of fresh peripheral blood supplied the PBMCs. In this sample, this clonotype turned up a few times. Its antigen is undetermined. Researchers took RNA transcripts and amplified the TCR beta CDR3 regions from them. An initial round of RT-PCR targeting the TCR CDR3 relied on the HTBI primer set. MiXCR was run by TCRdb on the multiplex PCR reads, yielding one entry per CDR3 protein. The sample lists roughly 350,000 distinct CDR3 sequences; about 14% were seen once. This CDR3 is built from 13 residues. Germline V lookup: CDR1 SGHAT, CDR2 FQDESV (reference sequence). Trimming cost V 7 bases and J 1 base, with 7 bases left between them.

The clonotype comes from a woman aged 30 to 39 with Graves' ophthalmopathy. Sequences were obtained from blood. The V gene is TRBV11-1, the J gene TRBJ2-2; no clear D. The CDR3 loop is CASTDKNTGELFF. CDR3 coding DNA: TGTGCCAGCACAGACAAGAACACCGGGGAGCTGTTTTTT.